The clone carrying this T cell receptor beta chain was seen only a few times. The CDR3 extends over 15 amino acids. Germline assignment: CDR1 MRHNA and CDR2 SNTAGT. The V and J ends lost 0 bases and 3 bases respectively, with 10 bases between them. This sample is part of a study of blood T cell repertoires in COVID-19. Study as a whole: Acute and convalescent COVID-19 specimens originated in the United States, Italy and Spain. T cells, B-cell-depleted T cells, or PBMCs provided the cDNA or gDNA that served as material.

Per the original methods: By means of reference gene primer amplification, nucleated cell counts were estimated. The assay was immunoSEQ multiplex PCR, and TCRdb's table has in-frame clones only and misses some. V and J calls plus clone size are reproduced from that table; the DNA served to infer D and trimming. The sample lists approximately 130,000 clones, around four fifths seen once, with about 5.4% in the top ten. The specimen was peripheral blood. The source of this sequence is a man older than 75 with active or convalescent COVID-19. The genes are TRBV6-4 and TRBJ2-3, with D possibly matching TRBD1 (6 bases). This CDR3 is CASSDSRGRTDTQYF. The CDR3 bases are TGTGCCAGCAGTGACTCGAGGGGGAGAACAGATACGCAGTATTTT.